The clone carrying this TCR beta chain turned up a few times. TCRdb re-called the 5' RACE reads through MiXCR, storing one row per CDR3 protein. The sample has over 300,000 distinct CDR3 sequences; about 4% are singletons. The data stem from a study of T cells after yellow fever vaccination. V was clipped by 4 bases and J by 0 bases; unmatched bases: 1. Germline CDR1 reads SGHTA; CDR2 reads FQGNSA. This CDR3 comprises 15 residues. Material: PBMCs, obtained 5 days after the yellow fever booster vaccination. The chain combines TRBV7-2 with TRBJ2-1, with TRBD2 matching 9 bases. This sequence originates from a man between 18 and 35 years old who received the YFV17D yellow fever vaccine. DNA of the CDR3: TGTGCCAGCAGCTGGCGGGGGGGCTCCTACAATGAGCAGTTCTTC. Translating it yields CASSWRGGSYNEQFF.